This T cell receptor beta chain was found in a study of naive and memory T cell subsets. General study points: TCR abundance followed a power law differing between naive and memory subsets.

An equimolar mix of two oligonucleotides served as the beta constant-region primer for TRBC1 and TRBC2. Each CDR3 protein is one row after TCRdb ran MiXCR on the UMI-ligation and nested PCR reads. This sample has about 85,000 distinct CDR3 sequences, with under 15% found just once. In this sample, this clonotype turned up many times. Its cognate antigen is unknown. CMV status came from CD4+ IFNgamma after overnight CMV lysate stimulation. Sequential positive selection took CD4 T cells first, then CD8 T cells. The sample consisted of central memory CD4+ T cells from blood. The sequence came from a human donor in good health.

The CDR3 loop is CASRTQGGSDTIYF. CDR3 DNA sequence: TGTGCCAGCAGAACACAGGGGGGGAGCGACACCATATATTTT. The chain joins TRBV28 to TRBJ1-3, with TRBD1 matching over 8 bases. This CDR3 contains 14 residues. V gave up 6 bases and J gave up 8 bases; unmatched junction bases: 9. Germline assignment: CDR1 MDHEN and CDR2 SYDVKM. Full variable domain (rest looked up from reference TRBV28 and TRBJ1-3): DVKVTQSSRYLVKRTGEKVFLECVQDMDHENMFWYRQDPGLGLRLIYFSYDVKMKEKGDIPEGYSVSREKKERFSLILESASTNQTSMYLCASRTQGGSDTIYFGEGSWLTVV.